The rows below give T cell receptor beta chains drawn from one sample of a study of molecular identifiers for immune sequencing clone quantification. Each CDR3 protein gets one entry after TCRdb re-called the PCR reads with MiXCR. The sample records some 580,000 distinct CDR3 sequences, approximately 24% being singletons. The sequenced sample consisted of naive CD8+ T cells from blood, with Jurkat cell RNA spiked in. These receptors originate from a human donor in good health. Some libraries in this study had Jurkat cell RNA spiked in. Each CDR3 is given with its conserved first and last residue. The D gene is left open where the match is weak. Rows may omit the clone size; those that give it use once, few, many or a size class.

j_call v_call clone_size d_call cdr3_nt cdr3_aa
TRBJ2-4 TRBV7-3 - - TGTGCCAGCAGTTTAGCGGCCAGGCGGGGGCGCTTAGGGGACATTCAGTACTTC CASSLAARRGRLGDIQYF
TRBJ1-2 TRBV19 few - TGTGCCAGTAGTATAAGCGACAGTTTTGTTGGCTACACCTTC CASSISDSFVGYTF
TRBJ2-3 TRBV4-3 many - TGCGCCAGCAGCCAAGACCACTCGGTAGATACGCAGTATTTT CASSQDHSVDTQYF
TRBJ2-4 TRBV7-9 many - TGTGCCAGCAGCTTACTACCGGACAACATTCAGTACTTC CASSLLPDNIQYF
TRBJ2-7 TRBV20-1 - TRBD1 TGCAGTGCTCGCGGTCAGATAGGACAGGCCGCCTACGAGCAGTACTTC CSARGQIGQAAYEQYF
TRBJ2-7 TRBV6-2/TRBV6-3 many TRBD2 TGTGCCAGCAGTTACTCGGCTAGCGGGGCCTCCTACGAGCAGTACTTC CASSYSASGASYEQYF
TRBJ2-7 TRBV29-1 - - TGCAGCGTTGAACTTGGGGGGACCGGATACGAGCAGTACTTC CSVELGGTGYEQYF
TRBJ2-7 TRBV20-1 once TRBD2 TGCAGTGCTGGAGTGGCTAGCGGGAGAAGCTCCTACGAGCAGTACTTC CSAGVASGRSSYEQYF
TRBJ2-1 TRBV7-9 - - TGTGCCAGCAGGGACGGATACAATGAGCAGTTCTTC CASRDGYNEQFF
TRBJ1-1 TRBV28 - TRBD1 TGTGCCAGCAGTCTCTCCGGGACAGGGAACACTGAAGCTTTCTTT CASSLSGTGNTEAFF
TRBJ2-2 TRBV2 many - TGTGCCAGCACTCCCTCGGACAGCCGGAACACCGGGGAGCTGTTTTTT CASTPSDSRNTGELFF
TRBJ1-4 TRBV4-1 - TRBD1 TGCGCCAGCAGCCAACACACAGGGGGAAATGAAAAACTGTTTTTT CASSQHTGGNEKLFF
TRBJ2-7 TRBV6-5 few TRBD1 TGTGCCAGCAGTGGACAGGGGCTCTACGAGCAGTACTTC CASSGQGLYEQYF
TRBJ1-4 TRBV20-1 many - TGCAGTGCTAGAGATCAGGGAAAACTGTTTTTT CSARDQGKLFF
TRBJ2-5 TRBV2 - TRBD1 TGTGCCAGCAGGAGCCCACAGGGGAACCAAGAGACCCAGTACTTC CASRSPQGNQETQYF
TRBJ2-7 TRBV29-1 many - TGCAGCGTCACCAGACTGGGCGACGAGCAGTACTTC CSVTRLGDEQYF
TRBJ2-2 TRBV5-8 many TRBD2 TGTGCCAGCAGCATTGGGACTAGCTGGCCCGGGGAGCTGTTTTTT CASSIGTSWPGELFF
TRBJ2-7 TRBV19 - - TGTGCCAGTAGTATAGATAGCGGAATCGAGCAGTACTTC CASSIDSGIEQYF
TRBJ2-7 TRBV7-2 many - TGTGCCAGCAGCCCCGCCGGTGGCAGCGCCTACGAGCAGTACTTC CASSPAGGSAYEQYF
TRBJ2-5 TRBV9 few TRBD1 TGTGCCAGCAGCCTACTTGGACAGGAAGAGCCCCAGTACTTC CASSLLGQEEPQYF
TRBJ2-2 TRBV15 - TRBD1 TGTGCCACCAGCAGAGATCTTGGGACAGCGAACACCGGGGAGCTGTTTTTT CATSRDLGTANTGELFF
TRBJ2-1 TRBV3-1 few TRBD2 TGTGCCAGCAGCCAAGATGGGACTAGCTCTTCTGAGCAGTTCTTC CASSQDGTSSSEQFF
TRBJ2-1 TRBV9 few - TGTGCCAGCAGCGAGCTAGGCTCGCCCGGGACAGAGCAGTTCTTC CASSELGSPGTEQFF
TRBJ2-5 TRBV18 - TRBD1 TGTGCCAGCTCACCCATTGACAGGGGGTACCAAGAGACCCAGTACTTC CASSPIDRGYQETQYF
TRBJ2-3 TRBV19 - TRBD2 TGTGCCAGTAGTAGTAGCGGGAGGGGGTTGGATACGCAGTATTTT CASSSSGRGLDTQYF
TRBJ2-3 TRBV27 - TRBD2 TGTGCCAGCAGTTTAGGGGTAGTAGCGGGAGCCGGGGATACGCAGTATTTT CASSLGVVAGAGDTQYF
TRBJ2-2 TRBV19 many - TGTGCCAGTAAGGCAGGTCACCCTGGCGGGGAGCTGTTTTTT CASKAGHPGGELFF
TRBJ1-1 TRBV4-3 - - TGCGCCAGCAGCCAAGACCCGGCAGCGGCTGAAGCTTTCTTT CASSQDPAAAEAFF
TRBJ1-1 TRBV7-9 many TRBD1 TGTGCCAGCAGCTCCCCCCACAACCGACAGGGAGAAGCTTTCTTT CASSSPHNRQGEAFF
TRBJ2-2 TRBV27 - - TGTGCCAGCAGTTCCTTGACAGGACTATCGAACACCGGGGAGCTGTTTTTT CASSSLTGLSNTGELFF
TRBJ1-2 TRBV4-2 few - TGTGCCAGCAGCCAAGATAAGGGGCAGAACTATGGCTACACCTTC CASSQDKGQNYGYTF
TRBJ1-1 TRBV5-4 - - TGTGCCAGCAGCTTGGGGGTGAAACCTGAAGCTTTCTTT CASSLGVKPEAFF
TRBJ2-7 TRBV6-6 few TRBD1 TGTGCCAGCAGTTATTTCCTGGGGACAGGGGTAAACTACGAGCAGTACTTC CASSYFLGTGVNYEQYF
TRBJ1-2 TRBV6-5 few - TGTGCCAGCAGTTCAACCACCGGCGTGGGGGCGGAAGGCTACACCTTC CASSSTTGVGAEGYTF
TRBJ2-7 TRBV30 many - TGTGCCTGGAGTCAGACAGGTCCTACGGACGAGCAGTACTTC CAWSQTGPTDEQYF
TRBJ1-1 TRBV10-3 few - TGTGCCATCAGTGAGTCGTGGGGGCTGAACACTGAAGCTTTCTTT CAISESWGLNTEAFF
TRBJ2-3 TRBV7-2 many TRBD2 TGTGCCAGCAGCCTGACTAGCGGGGGCTTTACAGATACGCAGTATTTT CASSLTSGGFTDTQYF
TRBJ1-1 TRBV7-6 - TRBD1 TGTGCCAGCAGCCGCTCCAGACAGGGGGCCGCCCGGGACACTGAAGCTTTCTTT CASSRSRQGAARDTEAFF
TRBJ1-6 TRBV4-1 few - TGCGCCAGCAGCCAAGATGGGGGGGGCGTTAATTCACCCCTCCACTTT CASSQDGGGVNSPLHF
TRBJ2-7 TRBV23-1 once - TGCGCCAGCAGTCAATCATTGGCGGGACTCCGGTCTTGCGAGCAGAACTTC CASSQSLAGLRSCEQNF
TRBJ2-1 TRBV11-3 few - TGTGCCAGCAGCACCCGTCATGAAGAACCTTACAATGAGCAGTTCTTC CASSTRHEEPYNEQFF
TRBJ2-7 TRBV11-1 many - TGTGCCAGCAGCTTAGATGGGTATGCCTCCTACGAGCAGTACTTC CASSLDGYASYEQYF
TRBJ2-2 TRBV29-1 many TRBD1 TGCAGCGTTGAGGACAGGGGCAACGGGGAGCTGTTTTTT CSVEDRGNGELFF
TRBJ2-7 TRBV4-1 - - TGCGCCAGCAGCCAAGAAGAGCCCGAGTACGAGCAGTACTTC CASSQEEPEYEQYF